This TCR beta chain emerged from a study of T-cell memory formation after mild COVID-19 (dated by TCRdb to about 2021). About the investigation overall: TCR sequence clusters from the two donors were largely donor specific. Longitudinal TCRalpha and TCRbeta repertoire sequencing tracked T-cell clones expanding and contracting after mild COVID-19 in a couple of donors. Two young, previously healthy adult volunteers, one female and one male, were included in the cohort.

PBMCs were isolated by Ficoll-Paque density gradient centrifugation. The study at large found these results: Contracting CD4+ clones were found mainly in CM and EM memory subsets, while CD8+ clones were enriched in EMRA. The study covered only a couple of mild cases, and larger cohorts including severe cases with pre-infection samples were considered necessary. Clones contracting from day 15 to 85 had balanced CD4/CD8 phenotypes, while a second wave expanding from day 15 to 37 was biased towards CD4+. SARS-CoV-2 specificity of the second-wave clones peaking on day 37 was not confirmed. Some responding clones were detected in pre-infection memory, suggesting pre-existing cross-reactive memory T cells joined the SARS-CoV-2 response.

The data were produced on an Illumina NovaSeq 6000. TCRalpha and TCRbeta cDNA libraries were built by 5'RACE with constant-segment primers, adding sample barcodes and unique molecular identifiers. Trizol reagent was used to extract RNA from every sample. Libraries were amplified in two PCR steps, with a second sample barcode and Illumina TruSeq adapters added in the second step. Sequencing of the libraries was done on an Illumina NovaSeq, producing 2 x 150 bp paired-end reads. The original pipeline was this. Reads were demultiplexed and collapsed into UMI-guided consensus sequences with migec v1.2.7. Using mixcr v2.1.11, the UMI consensuses were aligned to TRA and TRB V and J templates and assembled into clonotypes. Expanded or contracted clonotypes were those called significant by both edgeR and NoisET, with noise models trained on biological replicates. For edgeR calls, the thresholds were a false discovery rate-adjusted p below 0.01 and a log2 fold-change of 1. As an exploratory analysis of dynamics, max-normalized trajectories of the 1000 most abundant clonotypes were examined by PCA with hierarchical clustering. Separately sequenced CD4+ and CD8+ repertoires were used to assign a CD4 or CD8 phenotype to each responding clone. The public reads were reanalyzed by TCRdb: fastp trimming at Q25, MiXCR alignment, in-frame beta chains only. Each CDR3 protein gets just one entry, which takes the most common genes and DNA from the rows behind it. TCRdb, not the original authors, processed these V and J calls. For this sample the table gives around 530,000 distinct CDR3 sequences, of which approximately 21% were detected only once. 7.5% to 9.5% of the sample lies in the top ten.

This clonotype was picked up a small number of times. Its antigen has not been determined. Qualities for individual bases were not recorded, and no much larger clone is one base off. Input material: PBMCs or a T cell subset sorted from them (not recorded which). The source is an adult woman who had mild COVID-19 (a few samples of this study predate the infection). The sample titles of this study are shuffled in the database, so cell type and time point are left out; the donor was told from shared clones.

The sequenced DNA: TGTGCCAGCAGTTTGGCTAGCGGGACCCTGCCTAGGGAGCAGTACTTC. Its product reads: CASSLASGTLPREQYF. The sequence joins TRBV28 to TRBJ2-7, and 9 bases in between align with TRBD2. Via the germline V gene, CDR1 is MDHEN and CDR2 SYDVKM. Trimmed from V: 3 bases; trimmed from J: 7 bases; junction bases lacking a gene match: 13. Reading from cysteine to phenylalanine, the CDR3 counts 16 amino acids. Only the CDR3 part of the read is kept: 48 bases, read in frame from the first base.